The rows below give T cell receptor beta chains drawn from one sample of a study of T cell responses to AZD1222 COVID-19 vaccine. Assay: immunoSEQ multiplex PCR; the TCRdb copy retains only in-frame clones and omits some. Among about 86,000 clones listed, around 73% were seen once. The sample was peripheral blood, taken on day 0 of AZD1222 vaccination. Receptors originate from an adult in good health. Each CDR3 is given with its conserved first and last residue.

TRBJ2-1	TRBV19	CASSNGLAIGEYNEQFF
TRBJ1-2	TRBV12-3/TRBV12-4	CASSRQSYGYTF
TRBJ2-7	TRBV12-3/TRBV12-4	CASGRIYEQYF
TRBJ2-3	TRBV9	CASSAGLAGGPSDTQYF
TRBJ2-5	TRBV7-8	CASSRGGAWETQYF
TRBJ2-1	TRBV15	CATSRARTGTGGNEQFF
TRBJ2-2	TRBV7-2	CASRLAGVRGGELFF
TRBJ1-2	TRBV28	CASGGTGVYGYTF
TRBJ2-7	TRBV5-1	CASSSGRAYEQYF
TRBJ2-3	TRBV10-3	CALARDRDTTDTQYF
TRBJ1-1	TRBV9	CASSVWVNTEAFF
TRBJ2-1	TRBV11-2	CASSLQGANYNEQFF
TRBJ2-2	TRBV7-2	CASSLGTANTGELFF
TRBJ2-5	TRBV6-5	CASSYPGTETQYF